The 16 T cell receptor beta chains listed next were all sequenced from one sample in a study of cytomegalovirus exposure and HLA in healthy donors. The PCR ran on 60 Vbeta and 13 Jbeta primers. Method: immunoSEQ multiplex PCR; TCRdb's copy keeps in-frame clones and lacks some. The sample has 180,000 or so clones; 75% to 80% are singletons. Sequenced input: PBMCs. The receptors shown here come from a man aged 45-65 years in good health and CMV-seropositive.

A few counts support this clone. This rearrangement joins TRBV28 to TRBJ2-5, with unresolved D. Between the trimmed V and J ends, which lost 6 bases and 5 bases, there was a span of 4 bases. CDR1 is MDHEN and CDR2 is SYDVKM in the germline V gene. The CDR3 runs 10 residues. CDR3 sequence: CASSEETQYF. CDR3 DNA: TGTGCCAGCAGCGAGGAGACCCAGTACTTC.

The chain uses TRBV11-1 and TRBJ1-1; TRBD1 aligns across 7 bases. Trimming at V came to 6 bases and at J to 5 bases, leaving 9 bases not matched to a gene. The CDR3 contains 14 residues. Germline CDR1 reads SGHAT; CDR2 reads FQDESV (reference sequence). CDR3 nucleotide sequence: TGTGCCAGCAGTAAGGGAACAGGGGATACTGAAGCTTTCTTT. Its protein product is CASSKGTGDTEAFF.

This clone was seen just once. The chain has TRBV6-5 and TRBJ2-3, with D possibly TRBD1 on 5 matching bases. This CDR3 comprises 15 residues. Germline CDR1 and CDR2: MNHEY and SVGAGI. V gave up 4 bases and J gave up 0 bases, with 11 bases separating them. The chain's CDR3 is CASSWSAGSTDTQYF. In DNA form, the CDR3 reads TGTGCCAGCAGTTGGAGCGCAGGGAGCACAGATACGCAGTATTTT.

This chain links TRBV7-7 with TRBJ2-6, with D perhaps matching TRBD2 (6 bases). Trimming took 5 bases from V and 3 from J, leaving 8 bases between them. Per germline, CDR1 SSHAT and CDR2 FNYEAQ (reference sequence). The length of the CDR3 is 14 residues. The CDR3 coding sequence is TGTGCCAGCAGCCCTAGCGTTGGGGCCAACGTCCTGACTTTC. Residues: CASSPSVGANVLTF.

The chain has TRBV11-2 and TRBJ2-5, with TRBD2 matching over 7 bases. J lost 1 base, V lost 6 bases, and 2 bases had no gene match. CDR1 and CDR2 from the germline V gene are SGHAT and FQNNGV. The CDR3 loop spans 13 amino acids. DNA of the CDR3: TGTGCCAGCAGTAGACTAGCCCAAGAGACCCAGTACTTC. Encoded protein: CASSRLAQETQYF.

The V call is TRBV6-1, the J call TRBJ1-2, with 8 nucleotides matching TRBD1. V shed 6 bases, J shed 8 bases, and the junction held 8 bases outside the gene matches. The CDR3 extends over 13 amino acids. In germline, CDR1 is MNHNS, CDR2 SASEGT. Here the CDR3 reads CASRLTGVEGYTF. CDR3 DNA sequence: TGTGCCAGCAGACTGACAGGGGTTGAGGGCTACACCTTC.

This chain uses TRBV6-5 with TRBJ2-3; D gene ambiguous. Germline CDR1 and CDR2: MNHEY and SVGAGI. Trimming took 4 bases from V and 4 from J, leaving 6 bases between them. This CDR3 spans 12 amino acids. CDR3 DNA: TGTGCCAGCAGTTCAACATCAGATACGCAGTATTTT. Its protein product is CASSSTSDTQYF.

The V and J genes are TRBV28 and TRBJ2-2; no reliable D call. V lost 6 bases and J 5 bases, leaving 25 bases between the germline ends. The CDR3 is 18 amino acids. The germline V gene encodes CDR1 MDHEN and CDR2 SYDVKM. CDR3 in amino acids: CASRRLPADLRRTGELFF. The DNA of the CDR3 is TGTGCCAGCAGGCGGCTACCGGCAGACCTCCGAAGGACCGGGGAGCTGTTTTTT.

The CDR3 nucleotides read TGTGCCAGCTTCTCACAGGGATTTGGCTACACCTTC. The encoded protein is CASFSQGFGYTF. The genes are TRBV6-5 and TRBJ1-2, with a weak D call TRBD1 (6 bases). The germline V gene has CDR1 MNHEY and CDR2 SVGAGI. Trimming stripped 8 bases from V and 7 bases from J, with 14 bases between. This CDR3 contains 12 residues.

The chain has TRBV5-6 and TRBJ2-2; unclear D gene. This CDR3 has 16 residues. Trimming took off 5 bases at V and 0 bases at J, with 14 bases between the two ends. In germline, CDR1 is SGHDT, CDR2 YYEEEE. The CDR3 here is CASRVRDITNTGELFF. The DNA of the CDR3 is TGTGCCAGCAGGGTCCGAGACATCACGAACACCGGGGAGCTGTTTTTT. Based on the CDR3 plus reference TRBV5-6 and TRBJ2-2, the full variable domain is DAGVTQSPTHLIKTRGQQVTLRCSPKSGHDTVSWYQQALGQGPQFIFQYYEEEERQRGNFPDRFSGHQFPNYSSELNVNALLLGDSALYLCASRVRDITNTGELFFGEGSRLTVL.

This sequence joins TRBV4-1 and TRBJ1-5; 7 bases map to TRBD1. Trimming at V came to 6 bases and at J to 6 bases, leaving 8 bases not matched to a gene. The germline gives CDR1 MGHRA, CDR2 YSYEKL. The CDR3 runs to 14 residues. The CDR3 nucleotides are TGCGCCAGCAGACCGACAGGGTACGGTCAGCCCCAGCATTTT. Its protein product is CASRPTGYGQPQHF.

Here the CDR3 reads CASSSSDRVGGELFF. The CDR3 DNA sequence: TGTGCCAGCAGTTCCTCGGACAGGGTCGGCGGGGAGCTGTTTTTT. The chain has TRBV28 and TRBJ2-2; 8 bases map to TRBD1. Germline trimming cut 4 bases from V and 7 bases from J; bases unmatched to any gene: 8. CDR3 size: 15 residues. Germline V gene sequence: CDR1 MDHEN, CDR2 SYDVKM.

In its sample, this clone was seen once. The V and J genes are TRBV7-9 and TRBJ2-5; maybe TRBD2 (6 bases). This CDR3 spans 15 amino acids. The germline CDR1 and CDR2 sequences are SEHNR and FQNEAQ (reference sequence). The V gene lost 5 bases and the J gene lost 5 bases, with 18 bases spanning the gap. DNA for the CDR3: TGTGCCAGCAGCACTGCGGCGGGGAGGAAGGAGACCCAGTACTTC. Translation: CASSTAAGRKETQYF.

In DNA, the CDR3 is TGCGCCAGCAGCACAAAATCAGGTAGCAATCAGCCCCAGCATTTT. It yields the protein CASSTKSGSNQPQHF. V gene TRBV4-1 combines with J gene TRBJ1-5; D remains unclear. The CDR3 has 15 amino acids. Trimming removed 5 bases from V and 0 bases from J, with 11 bases in between. CDR1 is MGHRA and CDR2 is YSYEKL in the germline V gene.

This clone has just one count. The genes are TRBV7-9 and TRBJ1-1; weak D call: TRBD1 (5 bases). The CDR3 runs 18 residues. V lost 5 bases and J lost 3, with 25 bases in between. The germline V gene encodes CDR1 SEHNR and CDR2 FQNEAQ (reference sequence). The CDR3 loop is CASSLLPGPSWGDTEAFF. CDR3 sequence (DNA): TGTGCCAGCAGCCTATTACCGGGACCCTCTTGGGGGGACACTGAAGCTTTCTTT.

The rearrangement joins TRBV4-1 to TRBJ2-7; TRBD2 aligns across 8 bases. Germline V gene data show CDR1 as MGHRA and CDR2 as YSYEKL. The CDR3 contains 19 residues. With V trimmed by 4 bases and J by 0 bases, 17 bases remained unmatched. The CDR3 spells CASSLDYSRGAAFSYEQYF. CDR3 nucleotide sequence: TGCGCCAGCAGCCTAGATTACTCGCGGGGGGCGGCCTTCTCCTACGAGCAGTACTTC.